These 13 T cell receptor beta chains originate from one sample sequenced in a study of OX40 agonist ivuxolimab in advanced cancers. The method was immunoSEQ multiplex PCR; TCRdb's version includes in-frame clones alone and lacks a portion of them. The sample yields around 110,000 clones, approximately 90% seen once. The material sequenced was CD4+ or CD8+ T cells sorted from blood, taken in a trial of the OX40 agonist ivuxolimab. The receptors here all came from an adult with an advanced solid tumor such as melanoma, head and neck, liver or kidney cancer.

This chain connects TRBV11-3 to TRBJ1-5; D unclear. CDR3 size: 14 residues. The germline V gene encodes CDR1 SGHNT and CDR2 YENEEA. Trimming removed 1 base from V and 4 bases from J, with 8 bases in between. The CDR3 DNA follows: TGTGCCAGCAGCTTAGGATATGAGAATCAGCCCCAGCATTTT. It specifies CASSLGYENQPQHF.

V usage is TRBV9 and J usage is TRBJ2-5, with 10 bases identical to TRBD1. Looked up from germline, CDR1 is SGDLS and CDR2 is YYNGEE. The V gene end was trimmed by 4 bases and the J gene end by 5 bases; junction bases not matched to a gene: 5. This CDR3 contains 14 residues. The CDR3 DNA reads TGTGCCAGCAGCACTCGACAGGGGGCGGAGACCCAGTACTTC. Translation gives CASSTRQGAETQYF.

As regards this clone: One end of the junction does not line up with germline, which may come from a read error. The V and J genes are TRBV7-7 and TRBJ2-7; 8 bases match TRBD1. The germline V gene encodes CDR1 SSHAT and CDR2 FNYEAQ (reference sequence). The CDR3 contains 15 residues. The CDR3 DNA reads as TGTGCTAGCAGCCCTACCCCGACAGGGGACAACGAGCAGTACTTC. Its translation is CASSPTPTGDNEQYF.

This chain joins TRBV9 and TRBJ1-1, with 8 positions matching TRBD1. The germline V gene encodes CDR1 SGDLS and CDR2 YYNGEE. The CDR3 length is 15 residues. With 4 bases clipped from V and 6 bases from J, the junction kept 11 bases outside the gene matches. The CDR3 spells CASSSLPGGSPEAFF. The CDR3 bases are TGTGCCAGCAGCTCCCTACCAGGGGGCAGTCCTGAAGCTTTCTTT.

The chain recombines TRBV30 with TRBJ2-7, with D unresolved. With 1 base removed from V and 0 bases from J, the gap between germline ends came to 4 bases. The length of the CDR3 is 12 residues. Germline values: CDR1 GTSNPN, CDR2 SVGIG (reference sequence). In DNA form, the CDR3 reads TGTGCCTGGAGTGCAGCCTCCTACGAGCAGTACTTC. Translating gives CAWSAASYEQYF.

This chain links TRBV27 with TRBJ2-2; TRBD1 might be the D (5 bases). Germline V gene sequence: CDR1 MNHEY, CDR2 SMNVEV (reference sequence). With 6 bases removed from V and 4 bases from J, the gap between germline ends came to 27 bases. This CDR3 contains 19 residues. The CDR3: CASRRFSRSQGIGTGELFF. In DNA form, the CDR3 reads TGTGCCAGCAGGCGGTTTAGCCGCTCCCAGGGAATCGGCACCGGGGAGCTGTTTTTT.

The gene calls are TRBV4-2 and TRBJ1-2; D is unclear. This CDR3 spans 18 amino acids. Germline values: CDR1 LGHNA, CDR2 YNFKEQ. Trimming removed 0 bases from V and 5 bases from J, with 22 bases in between. The CDR3 region is CASSQESFSRARGYGYTF. In DNA, the CDR3 is TGTGCCAGCAGCCAAGAATCGTTTTCGCGTGCCAGAGGATATGGCTACACCTTC.

This chain links TRBV6-6 with TRBJ1-3; 8 bases agree with TRBD1. V lost 6 bases to trimming and J lost 1 base; unmatched junction nucleotides: 5. The CDR3 contains 15 residues. Germline V gives CDR1 MNHNY, CDR2 SVGAGI (reference sequence). CDR3 region: CASRSQGASGNTIYF. The DNA of the CDR3 is TGTGCCAGCAGAAGCCAGGGGGCGTCTGGAAACACCATATATTTT.

CDR3 amino acids: CASRLPAASNYGYTF. The CDR3 DNA sequence: TGCGCCAGTAGACTCCCGGCAGCCTCAAACTATGGCTACACCTTC. V gene TRBV5-1 combines with J gene TRBJ1-2, with D hard to call. Trimming removed 8 bases from V and 2 bases from J, with 19 bases in between. Germline loops: CDR1 SGHRS, CDR2 YFSETQ. This CDR3 comprises 15 residues. The full variable domain, in which reference TRBV5-1 and TRBJ1-2 provide the parts outside the CDR3, is KAGVTQTPRYLIKTRGQQVTLSCSPISGHRSVSWYQQTPGQGLQFLFEYFSETQRNKGNFPGRFSGRQFSNSRSEMNVSTLELGDSALYLCASRLPAASNYGYTFGSGTRLTVV.

The chain has TRBV4-3 and TRBJ1-2, with no clear D. The CDR3 contains 13 residues. Per germline, CDR1 LGHNA and CDR2 YSLEER. Deletions cut 3 bases from V and 4 bases from J, with 9 bases between. CDR3 nucleotide sequence: TGCGCCAGCAGCCATGGGTCGTCCTATGGCTACACCTTC. This translates into CASSHGSSYGYTF.

About this clone: Other DNA sequences in the sample encode the same CDR3. The rearrangement links TRBV5-4 to TRBJ2-7; D gene unclear. V lost 0 bases, J lost 3 bases, and 4 bases lay in between. The germline V gene encodes CDR1 SGHNT and CDR2 YYREEE (reference sequence). This CDR3 is built from 12 residues. The CDR3 loop is CASSLDGYEQYF. As DNA, the CDR3 is TGTGCCAGCAGCTTGGATGGCTACGAGCAGTACTTC.

The chain links TRBV18 to TRBJ2-3; 10 bases are a match to TRBD2. Per germline, CDR1 KGHSH and CDR2 LQKENI. The CDR3 runs 15 residues. V dropped 3 bases and J dropped 5; count of bases not matched to a gene: 5. CDR3 in amino acids: CASSPGLAVGDTQYF. The CDR3 bases are TGTGCCAGCTCACCCGGACTAGCGGTTGGAGATACGCAGTATTTT.

V gene TRBV7-2 combines with J gene TRBJ1-5, with 8 nucleotides matching TRBD1. CDR3 length equals 15 residues. Trimming removed 7 bases from V and 5 bases from J; junction bases left unmatched: 10. From germline, CDR1 is SGHTA and CDR2 FQGNSA. Written as DNA, the CDR3 is TGTGCCAGCACCCCATTTGGGACAGGCGATCAGCCCCAGCATTTT. It translates to CASTPFGTGDQPQHF.